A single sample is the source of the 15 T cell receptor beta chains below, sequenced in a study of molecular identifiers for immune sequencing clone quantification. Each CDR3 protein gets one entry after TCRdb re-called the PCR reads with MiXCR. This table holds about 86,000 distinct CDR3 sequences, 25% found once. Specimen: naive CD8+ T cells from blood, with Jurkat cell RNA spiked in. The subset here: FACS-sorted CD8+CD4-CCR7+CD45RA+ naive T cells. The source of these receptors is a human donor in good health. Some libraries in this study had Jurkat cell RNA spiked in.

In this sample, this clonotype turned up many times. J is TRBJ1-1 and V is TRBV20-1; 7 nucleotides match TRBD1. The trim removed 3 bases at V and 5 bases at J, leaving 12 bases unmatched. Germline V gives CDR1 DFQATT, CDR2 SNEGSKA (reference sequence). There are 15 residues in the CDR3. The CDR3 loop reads CSASRDRDQGTEAFF. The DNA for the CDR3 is TGCAGTGCTAGCCGGGACAGAGATCAGGGTACTGAAGCTTTCTTT.

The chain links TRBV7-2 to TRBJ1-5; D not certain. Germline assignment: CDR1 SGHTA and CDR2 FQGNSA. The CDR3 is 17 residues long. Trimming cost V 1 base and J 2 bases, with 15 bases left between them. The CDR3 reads CASSLEGPSRGNQPQHF. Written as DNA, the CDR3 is TGTGCCAGCAGCTTAGAGGGCCCGAGTCGCGGCAATCAGCCCCAGCATTTT.

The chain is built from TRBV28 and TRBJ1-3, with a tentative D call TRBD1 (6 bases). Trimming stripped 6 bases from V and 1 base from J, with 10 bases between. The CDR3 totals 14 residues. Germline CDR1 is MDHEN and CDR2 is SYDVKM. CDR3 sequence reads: CASRTTGSGNTIYF. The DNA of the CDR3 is TGTGCCAGCAGGACAACAGGGTCTGGAAACACCATATATTTT.

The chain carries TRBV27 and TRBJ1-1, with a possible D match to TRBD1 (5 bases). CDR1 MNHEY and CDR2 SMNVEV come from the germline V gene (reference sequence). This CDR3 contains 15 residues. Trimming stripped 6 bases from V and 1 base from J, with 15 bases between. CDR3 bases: TGTGCCAGCAGCCCGATCGGGACCTCGAACACTGAAGCTTTCTTT. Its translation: CASSPIGTSNTEAFF.

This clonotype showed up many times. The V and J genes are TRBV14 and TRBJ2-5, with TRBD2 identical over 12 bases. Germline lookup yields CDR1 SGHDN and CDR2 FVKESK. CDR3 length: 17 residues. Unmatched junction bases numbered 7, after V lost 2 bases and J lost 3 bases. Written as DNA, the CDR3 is TGTGCCAGCAGCCAACTGGGACTAGCGGGCCCCAAAGAGACCCAGTACTTC. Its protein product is CASSQLGLAGPKETQYF.

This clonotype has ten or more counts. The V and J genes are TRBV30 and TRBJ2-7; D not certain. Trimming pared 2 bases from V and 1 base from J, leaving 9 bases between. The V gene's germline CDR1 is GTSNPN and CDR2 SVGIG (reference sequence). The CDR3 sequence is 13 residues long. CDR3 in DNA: TGTGCCTGGAGTCTCGGTATTTCCTACGAGCAGTACTTC. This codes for CAWSLGISYEQYF. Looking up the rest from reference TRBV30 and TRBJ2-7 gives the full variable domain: SQTIHQWPATLVQPVGSPLSLECTVEGTSNPNLYWYRQAAGRGLQLLFYSVGIGQISSEVPQNLSASRPQDRQFILSSKKLLLSDSGFYLCAWSLGISYEQYFGPGTRLTVT.

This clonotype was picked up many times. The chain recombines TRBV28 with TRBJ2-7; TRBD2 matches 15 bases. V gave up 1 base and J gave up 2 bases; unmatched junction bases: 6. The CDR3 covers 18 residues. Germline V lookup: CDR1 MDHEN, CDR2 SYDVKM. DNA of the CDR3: TGTGCCAGCAGTTTATCCCCGGGACTAGCGGGAGGCCCCTACGAGCAGTACTTC. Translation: CASSLSPGLAGGPYEQYF.

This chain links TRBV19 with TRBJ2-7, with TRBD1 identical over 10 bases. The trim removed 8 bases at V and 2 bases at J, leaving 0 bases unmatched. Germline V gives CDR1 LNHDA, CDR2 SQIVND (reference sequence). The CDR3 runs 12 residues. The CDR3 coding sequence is TGTGCCAGTGGGACAGGGGCCTACGAGCAGTACTTC. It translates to CASGTGAYEQYF.

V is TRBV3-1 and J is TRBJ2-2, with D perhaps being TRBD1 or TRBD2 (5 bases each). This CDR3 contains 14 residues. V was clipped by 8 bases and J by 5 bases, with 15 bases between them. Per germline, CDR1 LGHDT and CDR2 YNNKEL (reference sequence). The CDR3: CASRPGPRTGELFF. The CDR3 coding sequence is TGTGCCAGCCGCCCGGGACCGCGGACCGGGGAGCTGTTTTTT.

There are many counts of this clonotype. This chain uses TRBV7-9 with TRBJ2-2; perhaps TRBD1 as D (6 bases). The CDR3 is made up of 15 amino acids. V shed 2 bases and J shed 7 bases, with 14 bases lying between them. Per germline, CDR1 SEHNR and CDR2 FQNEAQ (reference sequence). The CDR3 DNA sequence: TGTGCCAGCAGCTTACCCGGACAGTCCATCGGGGAGCTGTTTTTT. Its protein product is CASSLPGQSIGELFF.

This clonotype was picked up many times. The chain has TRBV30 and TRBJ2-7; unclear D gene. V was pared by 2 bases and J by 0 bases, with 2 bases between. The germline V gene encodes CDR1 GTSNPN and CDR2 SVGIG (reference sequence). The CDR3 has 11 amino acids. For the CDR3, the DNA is TGTGCCTGGAGTAACTCCTACGAGCAGTACTTC. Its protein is CAWSNSYEQYF.

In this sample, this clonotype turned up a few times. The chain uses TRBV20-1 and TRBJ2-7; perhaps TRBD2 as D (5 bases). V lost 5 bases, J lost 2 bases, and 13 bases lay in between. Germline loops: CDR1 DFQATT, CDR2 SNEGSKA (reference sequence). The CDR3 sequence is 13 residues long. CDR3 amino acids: CSARVSGAYEQYF. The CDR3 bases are TGCAGTGCTCGGGTGAGCGGAGCCTACGAGCAGTACTTC.

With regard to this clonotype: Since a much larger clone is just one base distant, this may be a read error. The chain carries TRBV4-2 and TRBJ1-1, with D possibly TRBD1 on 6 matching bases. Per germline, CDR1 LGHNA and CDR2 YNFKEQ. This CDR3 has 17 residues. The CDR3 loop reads CASRQEVGGGWGTEAFF. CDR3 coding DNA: TGTGCCAGCCGCCAAGAAGTTGGGGGGGGCTGGGGTACTGAAGCTTTCTTT.

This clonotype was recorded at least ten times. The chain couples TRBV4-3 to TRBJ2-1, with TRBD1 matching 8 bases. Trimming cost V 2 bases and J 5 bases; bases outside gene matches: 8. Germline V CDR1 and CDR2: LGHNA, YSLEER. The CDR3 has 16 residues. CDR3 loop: CASSQSLAGGHNEQFF. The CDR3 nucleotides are TGCGCCAGCAGCCAAAGCCTGGCAGGGGGCCACAATGAGCAGTTCTTC.

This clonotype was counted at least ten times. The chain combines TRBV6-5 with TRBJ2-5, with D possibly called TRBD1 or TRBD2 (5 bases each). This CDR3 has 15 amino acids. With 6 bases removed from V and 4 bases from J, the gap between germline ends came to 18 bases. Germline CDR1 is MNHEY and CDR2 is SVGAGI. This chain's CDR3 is CASSEAGYRGETQYF. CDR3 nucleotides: TGTGCCAGCAGCGAGGCAGGGTATCGGGGAGAGACCCAGTACTTC.